This TCR beta chain was captured by sequencing in a study of blood T cell repertoires in COVID-19. Study background: Sources were T cells, B-cell-depleted T cells, or PBMCs; the material itself was cDNA or gDNA.

In the authors' workflow: Estimated nucleated cell counts came from reference gene primer amplification. Sequenced by immunoSEQ multiplex PCR; TCRdb stores in-frame clones only, minus some. That table supplies the V and J calls and clone size; D and trimming were determined from the DNA. The sample carries some 75,000 clones, about 76% recorded once. This CDR3 region has 14 residues. Trimming pared 0 bases from V and 1 base from J, leaving 6 bases between. Germline CDR1 ENHRY, CDR2 SYGVKD. J is TRBJ1-1 and V is TRBV10-3; D perhaps matches TRBD1 (6 bases). This receptor was obtained from an elderly woman with active or convalescent COVID-19. Input material: peripheral blood. The DNA of the CDR3 is TGTGCCATCAGTGAGTCAGGGGGGAACACTGAAGCTTTCTTT. Translated, it gives CAISESGGNTEAFF.